Sequencing of this TCR beta chain was carried out in a study of PD-L1 blockade in urothelial cancer. Whole-study context: Bladder-origin urothelial cancer in males described about 85% of the 29 patients. The researchers analyzed blood 3 weeks (second dose) and 6 weeks after treatment start.

The time point denotes: pretreatment peripheral blood. The CDR3 contains 15 residues. The germline gives CDR1 SGHTA, CDR2 FQGTGA. The ends were cut back, 2 bases at V and 0 bases at J, with 8 bases in the middle. Measured with immunoSEQ multiplex PCR; TCRdb has only the in-frame clones, and not every one. This table holds fewer than 50,000 clones, approximately 90% found once. This specimen was PBMCs, taken around atezolizumab (anti-PD-L1) treatment. This chain links TRBV7-3 with TRBJ2-1, with D unclear. This sequence originates from a donor at least 40 years old with urothelial cancer. CDR3 bases: TGTGCCAGCAGCTTATGGTCTAGCTCCTACAATGAGCAGTTCTTC. Translating gives CASSLWSSSYNEQFF.